The rows below give T cell receptor beta chains drawn from one sample of a study of vaccination effects on CD4 cells after COVID-19. Measured with immunoSEQ multiplex PCR; TCRdb has only the in-frame clones, and not every one. The sample carries approximately 40,000 clones, approximately 73% recorded once. For these receptors, no antigen is known. Sample: CD4+ T cells from PBMCs cultured with a peptide pool, taken before COVID-19 vaccination. The receptors derive from a human donor who had a prior SARS-CoV-2 infection. CDR3s include the opening cysteine and the closing phenylalanine or tryptophan. A D gene is named only where the DNA matches it firmly. Only part of the rows carry a size: once, few, many, or a class if the clone is expanded.

clone size: -
D gene: -
J gene: TRBJ1-1
V gene: TRBV5-8
CDR3 DNA: TGTGCCAGCAGCTTGGTGTGGGGCCGTGAAGCTTTCTTT
CDR3 protein: CASSLVWGREAFF

clone size: once
D gene: -
J gene: TRBJ2-5
V gene: TRBV7-9
CDR3 DNA: TGTGCCAGCAGCTCTACCCACGGTCAAGAGACCCAGTACTTC
CDR3 protein: CASSSTHGQETQYF

clone size: -
D gene: -
J gene: TRBJ2-3
V gene: TRBV6-2/TRBV6-3
CDR3 DNA: TGTGCCAGCAGTCGCCCTGCCAGTACAGATACGCAGTATTTT
CDR3 protein: CASSRPASTDTQYF

clone size: few
D gene: -
J gene: TRBJ1-2
V gene: TRBV2
CDR3 DNA: TGTGCCAGCAGTGGACAGCGGGACCCTGGCTACACCTTC
CDR3 protein: CASSGQRDPGYTF

clone size: -
D gene: -
J gene: TRBJ2-1
V gene: TRBV7-8
CDR3 DNA: TGTGCCAGCAGCCCCCAGGGACAAACGAGCTACAATGAGCAGTTCTTC
CDR3 protein: CASSPQGQTSYNEQFF

clone size: few
D gene: -
J gene: TRBJ2-1
V gene: TRBV5-1
CDR3 DNA: TGCGCCAGCAGCGTCCGGGATCTGGGGAATGAGCAGTTCTTC
CDR3 protein: CASSVRDLGNEQFF

clone size: few
D gene: TRBD2
J gene: TRBJ2-1
V gene: TRBV5-1
CDR3 DNA: TGCGCCAGCAGCTTGATGGCGGGAGCTCTTGGTGAGCAGTTCTTC
CDR3 protein: CASSLMAGALGEQFF

clone size: few
D gene: -
J gene: TRBJ1-2
V gene: TRBV3-1/TRBV3-2
CDR3 DNA: TGTGCCAGCAGACCCGGAAGCGGCTATGGCTACACCTTC
CDR3 protein: CASRPGSGYGYTF

clone size: few
D gene: -
J gene: TRBJ2-3
V gene: TRBV7-2
CDR3 DNA: TGTGCCAGCAGCTTTGCCCAGAGCACAGATACGCAGTATTTT
CDR3 protein: CASSFAQSTDTQYF

clone size: -
D gene: -
J gene: TRBJ1-1
V gene: TRBV6-6
CDR3 DNA: TGTGCCAGCAATGACAGGACCAACACTGAAGCTTTCTTT
CDR3 protein: CASNDRTNTEAFF

clone size: -
D gene: -
J gene: TRBJ2-1
V gene: TRBV12-5
CDR3 DNA: TGTGCTAGTGGTTGGAACCGACGGAATGAGCAGTTCTTC
CDR3 protein: CASGWNRRNEQFF

clone size: -
D gene: -
J gene: TRBJ2-3
V gene: TRBV7-2
CDR3 DNA: TGTGCCAGCAGCTCCCGGGGGAGCACAGATACGCAGTATTTT
CDR3 protein: CASSSRGSTDTQYF

clone size: -
D gene: -
J gene: TRBJ2-4
V gene: TRBV6-6
CDR3 DNA: TGTGCCAGCAGCCGGACAGAAAACATTCAGTACTTC
CDR3 protein: CASSRTENIQYF

clone size: -
D gene: TRBD1
J gene: TRBJ1-5
V gene: TRBV24-1
CDR3 DNA: TGTGCCACCAGTGCGCGACAGGGGAACAATCAGCCCCAGCATTTT
CDR3 protein: CATSARQGNNQPQHF

clone size: -
D gene: -
J gene: TRBJ2-7
V gene: TRBV6-6
CDR3 DNA: TGTGCCAGCAGTTACGCCGCCGCGGGGAGCTCCTACGAGCAGTACTTC
CDR3 protein: CASSYAAAGSSYEQYF

clone size: once
D gene: -
J gene: TRBJ2-6
V gene: TRBV19
CDR3 DNA: TGTGCCAGTAGTATGAGGGGGTCTGGGGCCAACGTCCTGACTTTC
CDR3 protein: CASSMRGSGANVLTF

clone size: -
D gene: -
J gene: TRBJ2-2
V gene: TRBV12-3/TRBV12-4
CDR3 DNA: TGTGCCAGCAGTTTCCTGACACCCCCGGAGCTGTTTTTT
CDR3 protein: CASSFLTPPELFF